The rows below give T cell receptor beta chains drawn from one sample of a study of shared clonotypes between healthy human individuals. Profiled with immunoSEQ multiplex PCR; TCRdb holds only in-frame clones, not every one. The sample carries some 490,000 clones, over 75% recorded once. Sequenced sample: PBMCs. These receptors originate from a middle-aged woman in good health. Some clones in this sample may be carry-over from other donors' samples. The CDR3 runs from the conserved cysteine through the conserved F or W. A D gene is named only where the DNA matches it firmly. Expanded clones are given a class, and other clones once, few, many or no size at all.

v_call,clone_size,d_call,j_call,cdr3_nt,cdr3_aa
TRBV2,NA,NA,TRBJ2-7,TGTGCCAGCAGGGGAACGCGTCAGGGTGAGCAGTACTTC,CASRGTRQGEQYF
TRBV10-2,once,NA,TRBJ1-1,TGCGCCAGCAGTCCCAGATCTATCATGAACACTGAAGCTTTCTTT,CASSPRSIMNTEAFF
TRBV30,NA,NA,TRBJ2-2,TGTGCCTGGTCACAGGTCGAACTAGGGGAGCTGTTTTTT,CAWSQVELGELFF
TRBV7-9,few,TRBD1,TRBJ1-1,TGTGCCAGCAGCTCCGGGACAGGGAACACTGAAGCTTTCTTT,CASSSGTGNTEAFF
TRBV5-1,NA,TRBD1,TRBJ2-7,TGCGCCAGCAGCTTGGCCGAATCAGGGGGCGACGAGCAGTACTTC,CASSLAESGGDEQYF
TRBV28,NA,NA,TRBJ2-6,TGTGCCAGCAGTACGCACAGCTCTGGGGCCAACGTCCTGACTTTC,CASSTHSSGANVLTF
TRBV30,NA,TRBD2,TRBJ2-1,TGTGCCTGGACAGGACTAGCGGGTGATGAGCAGTTCTTC,CAWTGLAGDEQFF
TRBV18,NA,TRBD2,TRBJ2-1,TGTGCCAGCTCTACGACTAGCAATTACAATGAGCAGTTCTTC,CASSTTSNYNEQFF
TRBV20-1,NA,TRBD1,TRBJ1-1,TGCAGTGCCCAGGACAGGGCGACTTTCTTT,CSAQDRATFF
TRBV28,NA,NA,TRBJ2-5,TGTGCCAGCAGTTCCCTCCAACTAGTCGGCGGTAAAGAGACCCAGTACTTC,CASSSLQLVGGKETQYF
TRBV7-8,NA,NA,TRBJ1-5,TGTGCCAGCAGCCCATTCAATCAGCCCCAGCATTTT,CASSPFNQPQHF
TRBV18,NA,TRBD1,TRBJ1-2,TGTGCCAGCTCACCCCGCGGGACAGGGGACGACTATGGCTACACCTTC,CASSPRGTGDDYGYTF
TRBV6-5,NA,NA,TRBJ1-2,TGTGCCAGCAGGCCAGGGGTCGGGGGTGATAAAGACTACACCTTC,CASRPGVGGDKDYTF
TRBV6-5,NA,NA,TRBJ2-6,TGTGCCAGCAGTTACTCGGGGGCAAACGTCCTGACTTTC,CASSYSGANVLTF
TRBV6-5,NA,NA,TRBJ2-7,TGTGCCAGCAGGACCAGAGATACCTACGAGCAGTACTTC,CASRTRDTYEQYF
TRBV6-5,NA,NA,TRBJ1-1,TGTGCCAGCAGTTACATCCTGAACACTGAAGCTTTCTTT,CASSYILNTEAFF